This TCR beta chain was identified in a study of OX40 agonist ivuxolimab in advanced cancers. As for the study in general: Each patient was given ivuxolimab into a vein every 2 weeks, at 0.01 to 10 mg/kg. Partial response was recorded in three patients: one hepatocellular carcinoma and two cutaneous melanoma cases.

This table comes from immunoSEQ multiplex PCR, and its TCRdb copy is limited to in-frame clones, with some not included. The table shows roughly 35,000 clones, with around 92% occurring only once. V shed 4 bases, J shed 4 bases, and the junction held 10 bases outside the gene matches. This CDR3 region has 16 residues. The germline CDR1 and CDR2 sequences are SGHTS and YDEGEE. Any history of autoimmune disease or systemic immunosuppression disqualified patients. The study's findings and limits: Part of the nonresponder group also had normalized T-cell clonal expansion that was low.

This clone was seen a single time. Its antigen is still unknown. Sequenced material: CD4+ or CD8+ T cells sorted from blood, taken in a trial of the OX40 agonist ivuxolimab. The chain has TRBV5-8 and TRBJ2-3; 9 bases map to TRBD1. This receptor was taken from an adult with an advanced solid tumor such as melanoma, head and neck, liver or kidney cancer. CDR3: CASSARDRVGADTQYF. The DNA for the CDR3 is TGTGCCAGCAGCGCACGGGACAGGGTTGGTGCAGATACGCAGTATTTT.